Listed below are T cell receptor beta chains from one sample, sequenced in a study of T cells expressing NK-cell markers. TCRdb reanalyzed the 5' RACE reads and collapses them to one entry per CDR3 protein, without DNA. The sample table includes 500,000 to 700,000 distinct CDR3 sequences. The sequencing sample was made of blood T cells: a sorted CD56 or NKG2C T cell subset, CD4+ or CD8+ T cells, or bulk PBMC T cells (not recorded which). The receptors were sampled from a man between 18 and 35 years old in good health. Both conserved end residues are part of each CDR3.

TRBV5-1,TRBJ2-7,CASSAGPGTAVYEQYF
TRBV24-1,TRBJ2-1,CATGDSSYNEQFF
TRBV24-1,TRBJ2-4,CATSDSSGKSIQYF
TRBV5-1,TRBJ1-1,CASSYYRVSNTEAFF
TRBV24-1,TRBJ2-3,CATSDRDRPQDTQYF
TRBV15,TRBJ2-3,CATSGGRAGVATDTQYF
TRBV24-1,TRBJ2-7,CATSTGTIYEQYF
TRBV20-1,TRBJ2-5,CSARDPVFRQTQYF
TRBV12-3/TRBV12-4,TRBJ1-3,CASSLWGYGNTIYF
TRBV12-3/TRBV12-4,TRBJ2-1,CASSLVGLENNEQFF
TRBV27,TRBJ2-1,CASSSIAGESYNEQFF
TRBV10-3,TRBJ2-7,CAISRDRTYEQYF
TRBV12-3/TRBV12-4,TRBJ1-3,CASNPPTGTVSGNTIYF
TRBV14,TRBJ2-5,CASSQDDVRGTETQYF
TRBV5-1,TRBJ2-4,CASSLEPGPPADIQYF
TRBV5-1,TRBJ2-2,CASSLVGDANTGELFF
TRBV12-3/TRBV12-4,TRBJ2-1,CASSQGGSYNEQFF
TRBV21-1,TRBJ2-7,CASTAWDGSYEQYF
TRBV6-2/TRBV6-3,TRBJ2-1,CASSDRDRAYNEQFF
TRBV5-1,TRBJ1-1,CASSQDRDLEAFF
TRBV11-2,TRBJ2-3,CASSLVGLGTDTQYF
TRBV20-1,TRBJ1-1,CSAATPGGRVRNTEAFF
TRBV20-1,TRBJ1-1,CSAPAGGLNTEAFF
TRBV6-5,TRBJ2-5,CASMGRQETQYF